These 28 T cell receptor beta chains came from one sample sequenced in a study of shared clonotypes between healthy human individuals. Some clones are missing from TCRdb's copy, which holds only in-frame ones; the method was immunoSEQ multiplex PCR. This repertoire shows 2 million or so clones, 85% to 95% found once; its top ten account for approximately 0.13%. Input material: naive CD4+ T cells sorted from blood. Subset specified: CD45RA+ positively selected. The receptors derive from a man aged 18 to 29 in good health.

The chain uses TRBV6-5 and TRBJ1-5, with D hard to call. Trimming shortened V by 6 bases and J by 0 bases, and 6 bases separated the two germline ends. Germline loops: CDR1 MNHEY, CDR2 SVGAGI. The CDR3 totals 13 residues. The CDR3 spells CASRTNSNQPQHF. CDR3 sequence (DNA): TGTGCCAGCAGAACGAATAGCAATCAGCCCCAGCATTTT.

V is TRBV5-1 and J is TRBJ2-3; D not resolved. Trimming stripped 1 base from V and 1 base from J, with 7 bases between. Germline assignment: CDR1 SGHRS and CDR2 YFSETQ. The CDR3 runs 14 residues. DNA for the CDR3: TGCGCCAGCAGCTTGTCCGTGGGCACAGATACGCAGTATTTT. Residues: CASSLSVGTDTQYF.

The chain is built from TRBV15 and TRBJ1-1; TRBD1 agrees at 7 bases. J lost 4 bases, V lost 3 bases, and 5 bases had no gene match. The germline CDR1 and CDR2 sequences are LNHNV and YYDKDF (reference sequence). CDR3 length: 14 amino acids. For the CDR3, the DNA is TGTGCCACCAGCAGGACAGGGTGGACCACTGAAGCTTTCTTT. This translates into CATSRTGWTTEAFF.

The rearrangement joins TRBV19 to TRBJ1-4; a weak D match, TRBD1 (5 bases). CDR3 size: 13 residues. The V end was cut by 10 bases, the J end by 7 bases, with 16 bases between. Germline V CDR1 and CDR2: LNHDA, SQIVND (reference sequence). The CDR3 DNA follows: TGTGCCACTGGCAGACCTAGGGGTGAAAAACTGTTTTTT. Amino acid sequence: CATGRPRGEKLFF.

This chain links TRBV19 with TRBJ1-5, with 7 positions matching TRBD1. Per the germline V gene, CDR1 is LNHDA and CDR2 is SQIVND (reference sequence). After removal of 4 bases from V and 3 bases from J, the junction contained 12 bases not matched to a gene. The CDR3 extends over 17 amino acids. The CDR3 protein is CASSTPKTGFLNQPQHF. CDR3 DNA sequence: TGTGCCAGTAGTACCCCCAAGACAGGGTTCCTCAATCAGCCCCAGCATTTT.

The genes are TRBV11-2 and TRBJ2-3; 15 nucleotides agree with TRBD2. The CDR3 spans 15 residues. Germline V CDR1 and CDR2: SGHAT, FQNNGV. The V gene end was trimmed by 4 bases and the J gene end by 7 bases; junction bases not matched to a gene: 3. The CDR3 reads CASSWGLAGGNTQYF. The CDR3 nucleotides read TGTGCCAGCAGCTGGGGACTAGCGGGGGGAAATACGCAGTATTTT.

This chain uses TRBV11-2 with TRBJ1-5, with D possibly TRBD1 on 6 matching bases. In germline, CDR1 is SGHAT, CDR2 FQNNGV. V lost 5 bases and J lost 0, with 11 bases in between. The CDR3 runs to 15 residues. CDR3 residues: CASSAGHNSNQPQHF. CDR3 DNA: TGTGCCAGCAGCGCGGGACACAATAGCAATCAGCCCCAGCATTTT.

The rearrangement joins TRBV9 to TRBJ1-4, with 8 bases aligning to TRBD1. The ends lost 4 bases at V and 0 bases at J; junction bases unmatched: 8. This CDR3 has 17 amino acids. The germline V gene has CDR1 SGDLS and CDR2 YYNGEE. The CDR3 coding sequence is TGTGCCAGCAGCAACCTAGGACAGGGCTCAACTAATGAAAAACTGTTTTTT. Protein sequence: CASSNLGQGSTNEKLFF.

V is TRBV7-3 and J is TRBJ2-7; 8 positions match TRBD1. Per germline, CDR1 SGHTA and CDR2 FQGTGA. The CDR3 is 14 residues long. J lost 5 bases, V lost 4 bases, and 7 bases had no gene match. The CDR3 sequence is CASSSTGDSNEQYF. Written as DNA, the CDR3 is TGTGCCAGCAGCTCGACAGGGGATTCGAACGAGCAGTACTTC.

As regards this clone: At the DNA level, this CDR3 is encoded by other sequences in the same sample as well. This chain links TRBV7-2 with TRBJ2-7, with no clear D. This CDR3 has 16 residues. Germline CDR1 reads SGHTA; CDR2 reads FQGNSA. Deletions cut 1 base from V and 1 base from J, with 14 bases between. CDR3 bases: TGTGCCAGCAGCTTAGACGGCGGAAGAGTTTCCTACGAGCAGTACTTC. This translates into CASSLDGGRVSYEQYF.

V gene TRBV5-1 combines with J gene TRBJ2-7; a weak D match, TRBD1 (6 bases). With 4 bases removed from V and 3 bases from J, the gap between germline ends came to 17 bases. CDR3 length: 15 residues. CDR1 is SGHRS, CDR2 YFSETQ, per germline. CDR3: CASSLHKQGLYEQYF. The CDR3 nucleotides read TGCGCCAGCAGCCTACACAAACAGGGCCTCTACGAGCAGTACTTC.

This clone was detected once. The J gene is TRBJ1-2, the V gene TRBV27; 11 bases agree with TRBD1. The CDR3 totals 15 residues. Germline V gives CDR1 MNHEY, CDR2 SMNVEV (reference sequence). The J segment lost 5 bases and the V segment lost 7 bases, leaving 9 bases of the junction unmatched. CDR3 sequence reads: CASTTTGTGGYGYTF. The CDR3 DNA reads as TGTGCCAGCACCACGACCGGGACAGGGGGATATGGCTACACCTTC.

The V and J genes are TRBV7-9 and TRBJ1-1; 9 bases are shared with TRBD1. This CDR3 has 15 amino acids. The trim removed 5 bases at V and 2 bases at J, leaving 6 bases unmatched. The V gene's germline CDR1 is SEHNR and CDR2 FQNEAQ (reference sequence). CDR3 region: CASSPTGGFNTEAFF. The CDR3, as DNA: TGTGCCAGCAGCCCCACAGGGGGCTTTAACACTGAAGCTTTCTTT. The entire variable domain, with the rest obtained from reference TRBV7-9 and TRBJ1-1, is as follows: DTGVSQNPRHKITKRGQNVTFRCDPISEHNRLYWYRQTLGQGPEFLTYFQNEAQLEKSRLLSDRFSAERPKGSFSTLEIQRTEQGDSAMYLCASSPTGGFNTEAFFGQGTRLTVV.

A single count supports this clone. V gene TRBV6-5 combines with J gene TRBJ2-2, with TRBD1 matching 9 bases. The CDR3 is 15 residues long. CDR1 and CDR2 from the germline V gene are MNHEY and SVGAGI. Trimming removed 7 bases from V and 7 bases from J; junction bases left unmatched: 10. CDR3 loop: CASTPGQGVGGELFF. The CDR3 region has the DNA TGTGCCAGCACCCCGGGACAGGGAGTTGGCGGGGAGCTGTTTTTT.

The chain uses TRBV6-6 and TRBJ2-1; 7 positions agree with TRBD2. The V segment lost 4 bases and the J segment 7 bases; nucleotides outside the gene matches: 7. Germline CDR1 is MNHNY and CDR2 is SVGAGI (reference sequence). This CDR3 comprises 14 residues. The CDR3 nucleotides are TGTGCCAGCAGTTCGGGGGGATCAGTGAATGAGCAGTTCTTC. Its protein product is CASSSGGSVNEQFF.

A word on this clone: An end of the junction does not agree with germline; a read error may underlie this. CDR3 amino acids: CASSRVGADTQYF. The CDR3 region has the DNA TGTGCTAGCAGCCGAGTAGGGGCGGATACGCAGTATTTT. This chain joins TRBV7-7 and TRBJ2-3; weak D call: TRBD1 (5 bases). The CDR3 extends over 13 amino acids. Germline assignment: CDR1 SSHAT and CDR2 FNYEAQ (reference sequence).

The chain has TRBV4-1 and TRBJ2-3; 14 bases are a match to TRBD2. The length of the CDR3 is 19 residues. The V gene end was trimmed by 1 base and the J gene end by 3 bases; junction bases not matched to a gene: 9. Germline V gene data show CDR1 as MGHRA and CDR2 as YSYEKL. The CDR3 loop reads CASSQGRLGLAGGTDTQYF. CDR3 nucleotides: TGCGCCAGCAGCCAAGGCCGTCTTGGACTAGCGGGAGGAACAGATACGCAGTATTTT.

The chain has TRBV5-6 and TRBJ2-5; 8 bases are shared with TRBD1. J was trimmed by 4 bases and V by 4 bases; bases with no gene match: 6. This CDR3 is 14 amino acids long. Germline V gene data show CDR1 as SGHDT and CDR2 as YYEEEE. For the CDR3, the DNA is TGTGCCAGCAGCCGAGACAGGGGCGGAGAGACCCAGTACTTC. This codes for CASSRDRGGETQYF.

This clone was counted once. This chain joins TRBV5-1 and TRBJ2-1; D is ambiguous. Germline CDR1 reads SGHRS; CDR2 reads YFSETQ. The CDR3 runs 12 residues. Between the trimmed V and J ends, which lost 3 bases and 3 bases, there was a span of 4 bases. This chain's CDR3 is CASSWNYNEQFF. DNA for the CDR3: TGCGCCAGCAGCTGGAACTACAATGAGCAGTTCTTC.

The rearrangement uses TRBV7-9 and TRBJ2-5, with D unresolved. The length of the CDR3 is 12 residues. From germline, CDR1 is SEHNR and CDR2 FQNEAQ (reference sequence). Trimming removed 5 bases from V and 4 bases from J, with 8 bases in between. The CDR3 loop reads CASSPIGETQYF. The CDR3 coding sequence is TGTGCCAGCAGCCCGATCGGAGAGACCCAGTACTTC. Based on the CDR3 plus reference TRBV7-9 and TRBJ2-5, the full variable domain is DTGVSQNPRHKITKRGQNVTFRCDPISEHNRLYWYRQTLGQGPEFLTYFQNEAQLEKSRLLSDRFSAERPKGSFSTLEIQRTEQGDSAMYLCASSPIGETQYFGPGTRLLVL.

J is TRBJ2-7 and V is TRBV2; D gene ambiguous. The V end lost 9 bases, the J end lost 4 bases, and 4 bases lay between the germline ends. Germline V gives CDR1 SNHLY, CDR2 FYNNEI. The CDR3 length is 9 residues. DNA for the CDR3: TGTGCCAGTGGGTACGAGCAGTACTTC. It encodes CASGYEQYF.

This clone occurred once. This chain connects TRBV5-4 to TRBJ1-1; no clear D gene. CDR1 SGHNT and CDR2 YYREEE come from the germline V gene (reference sequence). This CDR3 has 13 amino acids. V lost 5 bases and J lost 3, with 11 bases in between. CDR3 sequence reads: CASRAGRHTEAFF. For the CDR3, the DNA is TGTGCCAGCAGGGCGGGCCGGCACACTGAAGCTTTCTTT. Drawing the rest from reference TRBV5-4 and TRBJ1-1, the complete variable domain is ETGVTQSPTHLIKTRGQQVTLRCSSQSGHNTVSWYQQALGQGPQFIFQYYREEENGRGNFPPRFSGLQFPNYSSELNVNALELDDSALYLCASRAGRHTEAFFGQGTRLTVV.

The V gene is TRBV10-2, the J gene TRBJ1-1; weak D call: TRBD1 (5 bases). The CDR3 has 19 amino acids. Germline loops: CDR1 WSHSY, CDR2 SAAADI. V was clipped by 2 bases and J by 0 bases, with 22 bases between them. The CDR3 nucleotides read TGCGCCAGCAGTGAGGTTGAAGGGGACCGAGGGGTAATGAACACTGAAGCTTTCTTT. This gives the protein CASSEVEGDRGVMNTEAFF.

The chain carries TRBV30 and TRBJ2-1; D is perhaps TRBD1 (6 bases). Trimming cost V 8 bases and J 10 bases, with 21 bases left between them. CDR1 is GTSNPN, CDR2 SVGIG, per germline (reference sequence). The CDR3 contains 13 residues. The CDR3 DNA sequence: TGTGCCCGAACTAATCAACAGGGAAGGGAGCAGTTCTTC. Translated: CARTNQQGREQFF.

This chain links TRBV2 with TRBJ2-7, with 9 bases that match TRBD2. Germline CDR1 and CDR2: SNHLY and FYNNEI. Trimming at V came to 5 bases and at J to 7 bases, leaving 9 bases not matched to a gene. The CDR3 contains 14 residues. The chain's CDR3 is CASSLGGGAEEQYF. In DNA, the CDR3 is TGTGCCAGCAGTCTTGGCGGGGGGGCCGAGGAGCAGTACTTC.

Notes on this clone: This sequence may be a read error, since a much larger clone differs from it by one base. Distinct nucleotide sequences in the sample also encode this CDR3. The chain carries TRBV5-6 and TRBJ2-7, with D hard to call. Germline CDR1 is SGHDT and CDR2 is YYEEEE. V was cut by 0 bases and J by 1 base, with 5 bases left in between. This CDR3 contains 13 residues. The DNA for the CDR3 is TGTGCCAGCAGCTTGGCTGGTTCCTACGAGCAGTACTTC. Amino acids: CASSLAGSYEQYF.

This clone has only one observation. The chain joins TRBV6-6 to TRBJ1-2, with TRBD1 identical over 10 bases. The CDR3 extends over 14 amino acids. The V and J ends lost 6 bases and 4 bases, in that order; junction bases with no gene match: 5. Germline values: CDR1 MNHNY, CDR2 SVGAGI (reference sequence). CDR3 loop: CASRGGQGGYGYTF. The CDR3 DNA is TGTGCCAGCAGGGGAGGACAGGGGGGCTATGGCTACACCTTC.

The V call is TRBV6-5, the J call TRBJ1-6, with D possibly TRBD1 on 6 matching bases. The CDR3 runs to 15 residues. CDR1 is MNHEY and CDR2 is SVGAGI in the germline V gene. The ends were cut back, 6 bases at V and 6 bases at J, with 15 bases in the middle. The CDR3 sequence: CASRRSTGANSPLHF. Written as DNA, the CDR3 is TGTGCCAGCAGGCGATCTACGGGGGCTAATTCACCCCTCCACTTT.